One T cell receptor (beta chain) is described in this entry. Its specificity is not known. The source of the sample is a study of healthy donors' naive CD4 and CD8 T cells. Study outcomes and limitations: Alpha and beta chains were sequenced in bulk without pairing.

V lost 6 bases to trimming and J lost 4 bases; unmatched junction nucleotides: 3. The CDR3 is 14 residues long. Sorting defined naive CD4+ as CD4+CD8-CD45RO-CD45RA+ and naive CD8+ as CD8+CD4-CD45RA+CD27bright. Each TCR library used 500 ng of total RNA and a linear amplification protocol. TCRdb analysed the reads with MiXCR anew, one entry per CDR3 protein. The table includes approximately 180,000 distinct CDR3 sequences, 74% detected once. The sample comprised naive CD4+ and CD8+ T cells sorted from blood, pooled from several donors. The chain couples TRBV12-3 or TRBV12-4 to TRBJ1-5, with TRBD1 matching 10 bases. This clonotype originated in a pool of human donors in good health; the sample pools cells from several healthy donors. This chain's CDR3 is CASRLGQGNQPQHF. CDR3 nucleotides: TGTGCCAGCAGACTGGGACAGGGGAATCAGCCCCAGCATTTT.